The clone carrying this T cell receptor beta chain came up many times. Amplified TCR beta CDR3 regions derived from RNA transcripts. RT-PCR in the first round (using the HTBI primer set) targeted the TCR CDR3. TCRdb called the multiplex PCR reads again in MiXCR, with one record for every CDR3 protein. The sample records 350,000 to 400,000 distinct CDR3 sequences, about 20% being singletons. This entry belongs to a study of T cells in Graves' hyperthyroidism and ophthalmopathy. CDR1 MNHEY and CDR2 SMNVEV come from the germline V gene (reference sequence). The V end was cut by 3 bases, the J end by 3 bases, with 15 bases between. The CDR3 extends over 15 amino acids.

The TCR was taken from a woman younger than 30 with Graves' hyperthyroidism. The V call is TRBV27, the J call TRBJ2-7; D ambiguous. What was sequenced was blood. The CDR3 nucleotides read TGTGCCAGCAGTTTGGAAGGTTCCCTCCTCTACGAGCAGTACTTC. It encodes CASSLEGSLLYEQYF.